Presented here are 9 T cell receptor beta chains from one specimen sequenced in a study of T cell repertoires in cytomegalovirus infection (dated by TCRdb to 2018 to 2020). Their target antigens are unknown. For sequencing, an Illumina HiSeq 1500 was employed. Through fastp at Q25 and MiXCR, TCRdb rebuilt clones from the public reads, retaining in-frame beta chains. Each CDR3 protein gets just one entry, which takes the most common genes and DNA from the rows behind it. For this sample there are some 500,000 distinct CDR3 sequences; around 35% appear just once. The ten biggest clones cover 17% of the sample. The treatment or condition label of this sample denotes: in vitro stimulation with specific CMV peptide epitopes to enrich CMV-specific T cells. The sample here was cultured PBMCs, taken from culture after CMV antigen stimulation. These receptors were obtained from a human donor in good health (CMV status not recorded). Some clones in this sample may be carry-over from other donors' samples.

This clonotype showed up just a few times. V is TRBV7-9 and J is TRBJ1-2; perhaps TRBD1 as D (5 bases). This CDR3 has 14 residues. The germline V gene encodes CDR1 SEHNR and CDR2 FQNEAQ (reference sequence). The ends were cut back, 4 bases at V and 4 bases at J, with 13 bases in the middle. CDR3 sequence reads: CASSSREGLYGYTF. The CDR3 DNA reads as TGTGCCAGCAGCTCGCGTGAGGGGCTCTATGGCTACACCTTC.

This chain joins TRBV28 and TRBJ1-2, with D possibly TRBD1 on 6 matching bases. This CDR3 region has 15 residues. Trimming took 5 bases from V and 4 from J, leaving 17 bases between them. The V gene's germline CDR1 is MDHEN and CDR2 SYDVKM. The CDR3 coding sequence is TGTGCCAGCAGTCTCAACCTCGACAGGACCTATGGCTACACCTTC. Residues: CASSLNLDRTYGYTF.

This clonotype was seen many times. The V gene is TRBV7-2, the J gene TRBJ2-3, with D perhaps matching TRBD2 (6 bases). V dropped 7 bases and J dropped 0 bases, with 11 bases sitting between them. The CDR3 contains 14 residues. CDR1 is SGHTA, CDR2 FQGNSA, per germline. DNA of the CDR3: TGTGCCAGCAAAAAACGGGGGAGCACAGATACGCAGTATTTT. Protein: CASKKRGSTDTQYF.

The CDR3 sequence: CASSPKITGGSLYNEQFF. The CDR3 DNA reads as TGTGCCAGTAGTCCTAAAATCACTGGCGGGAGTCTCTACAATGAGCAGTTCTTC. This chain joins TRBV19 and TRBJ2-1; the match to TRBD2 covers 7 bases. There are 18 residues in the CDR3. Trimming removed 5 bases from V and 3 bases from J; junction bases left unmatched: 16. Germline CDR1 and CDR2: LNHDA and SQIVND (reference sequence).

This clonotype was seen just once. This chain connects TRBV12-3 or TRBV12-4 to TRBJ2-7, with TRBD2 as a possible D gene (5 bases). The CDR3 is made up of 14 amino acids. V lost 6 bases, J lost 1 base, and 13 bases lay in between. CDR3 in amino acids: CASSSEGVSYEQYF. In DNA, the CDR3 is TGTGCCAGCAGCTCCGAGGGCGTTTCCTACGAGCAGTACTTC.

Here the CDR3 DNA reads TGTGCCAGCAGCGATAGCGCGAATGAGCAGTTCTTC. It translates to CASSDSANEQFF. The rearrangement links TRBV5-6 to TRBJ2-1; possibly TRBD2 for D (5 bases). The CDR3 totals 12 residues. Trimming cost V 4 bases and J 7 bases, with 9 bases left between them. CDR1 and CDR2 from the germline V gene are SGHDT and YYEEEE.

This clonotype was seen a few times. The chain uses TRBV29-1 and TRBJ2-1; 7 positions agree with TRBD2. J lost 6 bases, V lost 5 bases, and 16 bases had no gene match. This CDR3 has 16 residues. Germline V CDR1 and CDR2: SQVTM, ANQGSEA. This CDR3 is CSVTYPSGIYPNEQFF. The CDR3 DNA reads TGCAGCGTTACATATCCGAGCGGGATTTACCCCAATGAGCAGTTCTTC.

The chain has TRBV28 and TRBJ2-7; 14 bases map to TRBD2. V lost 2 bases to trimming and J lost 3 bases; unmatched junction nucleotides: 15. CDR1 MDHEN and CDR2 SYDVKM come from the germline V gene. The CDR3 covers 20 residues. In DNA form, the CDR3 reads TGTGCCAGCAGTTTAGGATTAGGACACTTTGGACTAGCGGGAGGCTACGAGCAGTACTTC. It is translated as CASSLGLGHFGLAGGYEQYF.

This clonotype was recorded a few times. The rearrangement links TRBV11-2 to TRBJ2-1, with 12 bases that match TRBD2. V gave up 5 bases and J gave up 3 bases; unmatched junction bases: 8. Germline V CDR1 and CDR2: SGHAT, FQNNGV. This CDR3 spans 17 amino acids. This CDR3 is CASSTRTSGIYYNEQFF. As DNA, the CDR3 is TGTGCCAGCAGCACTCGGACTAGCGGGATCTACTACAATGAGCAGTTCTTC. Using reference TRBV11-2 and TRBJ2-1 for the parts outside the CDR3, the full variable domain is EAGVAQSPRYKIIEKRQSVAFWCNPISGHATLYWYQQILGQGPKLLIQFQNNGVVDDSQLPKDRFSAERLKGVDSTLKIQPAKLEDSAVYLCASSTRTSGIYYNEQFFGPGTRLTVL.